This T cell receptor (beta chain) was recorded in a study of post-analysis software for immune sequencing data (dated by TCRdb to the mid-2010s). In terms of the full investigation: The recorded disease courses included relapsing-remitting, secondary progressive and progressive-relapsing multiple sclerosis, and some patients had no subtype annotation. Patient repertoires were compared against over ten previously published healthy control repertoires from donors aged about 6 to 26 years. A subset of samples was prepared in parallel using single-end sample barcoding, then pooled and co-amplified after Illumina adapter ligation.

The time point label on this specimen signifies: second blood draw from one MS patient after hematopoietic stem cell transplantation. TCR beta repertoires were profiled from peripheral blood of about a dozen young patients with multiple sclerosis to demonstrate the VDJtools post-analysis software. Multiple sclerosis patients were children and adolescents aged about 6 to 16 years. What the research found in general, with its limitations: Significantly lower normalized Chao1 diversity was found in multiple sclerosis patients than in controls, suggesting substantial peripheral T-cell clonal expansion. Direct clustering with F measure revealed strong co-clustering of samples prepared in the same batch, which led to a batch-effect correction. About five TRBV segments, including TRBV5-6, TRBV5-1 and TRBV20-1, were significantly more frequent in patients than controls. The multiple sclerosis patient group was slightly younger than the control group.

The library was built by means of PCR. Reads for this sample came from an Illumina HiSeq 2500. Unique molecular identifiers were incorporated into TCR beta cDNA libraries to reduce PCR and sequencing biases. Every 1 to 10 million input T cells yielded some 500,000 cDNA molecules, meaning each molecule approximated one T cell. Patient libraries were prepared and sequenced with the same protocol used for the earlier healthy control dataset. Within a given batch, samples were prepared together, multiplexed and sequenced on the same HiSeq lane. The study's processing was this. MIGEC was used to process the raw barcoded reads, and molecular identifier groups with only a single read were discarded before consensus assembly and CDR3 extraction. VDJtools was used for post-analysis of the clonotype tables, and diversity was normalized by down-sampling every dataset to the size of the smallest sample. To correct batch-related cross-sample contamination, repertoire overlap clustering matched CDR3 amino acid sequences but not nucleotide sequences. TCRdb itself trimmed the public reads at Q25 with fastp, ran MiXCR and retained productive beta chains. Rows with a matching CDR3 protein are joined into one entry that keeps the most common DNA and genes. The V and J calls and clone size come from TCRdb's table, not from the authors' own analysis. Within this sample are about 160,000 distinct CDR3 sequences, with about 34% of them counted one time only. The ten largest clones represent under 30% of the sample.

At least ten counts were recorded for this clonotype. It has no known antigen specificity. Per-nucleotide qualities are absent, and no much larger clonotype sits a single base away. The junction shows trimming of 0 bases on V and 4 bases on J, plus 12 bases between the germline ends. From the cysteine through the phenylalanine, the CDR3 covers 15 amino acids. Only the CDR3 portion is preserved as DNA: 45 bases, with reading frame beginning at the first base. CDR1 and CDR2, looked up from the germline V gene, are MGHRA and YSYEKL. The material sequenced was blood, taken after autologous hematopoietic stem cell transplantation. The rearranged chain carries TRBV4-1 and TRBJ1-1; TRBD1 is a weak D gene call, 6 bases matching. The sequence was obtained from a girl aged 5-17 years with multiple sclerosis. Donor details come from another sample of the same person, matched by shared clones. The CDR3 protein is CASSQESKGVTEAFF. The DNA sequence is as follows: TGCGCCAGCAGCCAAGAATCCAAGGGGGTCACTGAAGCTTTCTTT.